A selection of T cell receptor beta chains follows, all from one sample in a study of human T cells and chemical hapten exposure. One entry per CDR3 protein, called by TCRdb with MiXCR from the RACE reads. This sample yields some 80,000 distinct CDR3 sequences, of which about 10% are seen a single time; 3.5% to 4.5% belongs to the top ten. Sequences were derived from whole blood, sampled in connection with sensitization to the hapten diphenylcyclopropenone (DPC). The receptors stem from a woman aged 45-60 years with alopecia areata. Some clones in this sample may be carry-over from other donors' samples. Each CDR3 is given without its conserved first and last residue.

j_call v_call cdr3_aa
TRBJ2-3 TRBV20-1 SAYSGRTSTDTQY
TRBJ2-1 TRBV4-1 ASSQGSGRTDNEQF
TRBJ2-7 TRBV15 ATSNRRVGEEQY
TRBJ1-4 TRBV12-3/TRBV12-4 ASSLQGWNEKLF
TRBJ2-7 TRBV7-6 ASSYGTGLTYEQY
TRBJ1-4 TRBV6-5 ASRGPGQPTNEKLF
TRBJ2-3 TRBV6-6 ASSRGTANTDTQY
TRBJ2-2 TRBV12-3/TRBV12-4 ASSLLGDRILRGELF
TRBJ2-7 TRBV27 ASSFGGMSSYEQY
TRBJ1-5 TRBV18 ASSPQGYYQPQH
TRBJ1-1 TRBV21-1 ASSKGNTEAF
TRBJ1-5 TRBV21-1 ASSGGPNQPQH
TRBJ1-1 TRBV20-1 SARGGAVRNTEAF
TRBJ1-1 TRBV5-1 ASSRDRAAEAF
TRBJ2-1 TRBV20-1 SASPGDSPYNEQF
TRBJ1-5 TRBV6-6 ASRDPARQPQH
TRBJ2-7 TRBV28 ASREIAGAYEQY
TRBJ2-1 TRBV11-3 ASSPSGTPVEYHEQF
TRBJ1-1 TRBV18 ASSPTGPNTEAF
TRBJ2-1 TRBV19 ASNSPGQGANEQF
TRBJ2-3 TRBV7-3 ASSSRLTDTQY
TRBJ1-5 TRBV20-1 SARDWPGGNQPQH
TRBJ1-4 TRBV29-1 SVSRQGEKLF
TRBJ2-7 TRBV12-3/TRBV12-4 ASTRLPSYEQY
TRBJ2-1 TRBV6-2/TRBV6-3 ASSYSRERAYNEQF
TRBJ2-3 TRBV5-1 ASTKGTAYTDTQY